This section outlines one TCR beta chain sequence together with its context. The antigen is not known. PCR involved 60 Vbeta and 13 Jbeta primers. The assay was immunoSEQ multiplex PCR, and TCRdb's table has in-frame clones only and misses some. The profile shows nearly 110,000 clones, 65% to 85% of them singletons. This specimen comes from a study of cytomegalovirus exposure and HLA in healthy donors. At the level of the study: An earlier analysis identified approximately 110 million unique TCR beta sequences in about 179 million T cells.

The CDR3 is 16 residues long. Study results and limitations: A previous analysis found most TCR beta V segments productive roughly 87% or roughly 30% of the time. Some public TCRs appeared in many individuals, while most sequences were rare.

The V call is TRBV21-1, the J call TRBJ2-3; TRBD2 is the table's D call and was not checked against the DNA. TRBV21-1 is a pseudogene. Sequenced sample: PBMCs. The origin of this receptor is a man aged 30 to 45 in good health and CMV-seronegative. The CDR3: CASSKFAYSSTDTQYF. The CDR3 nucleotides are TGTGCCAGCAGCAAATTCGCGTACTCTAGCACAGATACGCAGTATTTT.